This T cell receptor beta chain stems from a study of T cells in localized non-small cell lung cancer. As concerns this clone: Its specificity is not known.

Study-level points and caveats: Appearances in adjacent lung were noted for a median around 55 of the top 100 tumor clones. A single tumor region was sequenced, leaving heterogeneity possible. The study linked higher blood T cell density to longer overall survival. Among the tissues sampled, uninvolved adjacent lung had the highest T cell clonality, above tumor.

CDR1 and CDR2 (germline): SGHRS, YFSETQ. The CDR3 extends over 14 amino acids. Trimming stripped 1 base from V and 7 bases from J, with 14 bases between. TCRdb's copy holds only in-frame clones and misses some; the assay was immunoSEQ multiplex PCR. This table has approximately 2,000 clones, about a fifth appearing once. Material: lung tumor tissue, obtained before any cancer treatment. The V gene is TRBV5-1, the J gene TRBJ1-2; D is ambiguous. The TCR comes from a male donor older than 55 with stage II lung adenocarcinoma. CDR3 protein: CASSLWAVSSGYTF. The CDR3 nucleotides are TGCGCCAGCAGCTTGTGGGCGGTATCGAGTGGCTACACCTTC.